This T cell receptor beta chain was identified in a study of blood T cell repertoires in COVID-19 (dated by TCRdb to 2020 to 2022). The study in broad terms: Collaborator samples came from the United States, Italy and Spain and covered acute and convalescent phases of COVID-19. The material from the prospective study consisted of cDNA or gDNA derived from T cells, B-cell-depleted T cells, or PBMCs. Deeply sampled blood TCRbeta repertoires from subjects exposed to, actively infected with, or recovered from COVID-19 were included in the dataset. The repertoires were released in a freely available public database intended as a resource for research on the immune response to SARS-CoV-2. Samples came from the ongoing ImmuneRACE study (first 160 participants) plus 1,254 subjects from 6 global collaborators. Sample metadata almost always included a de-identified subject ID, COVID-19 status, age in years and sex. Where available, HLA class I and class II types were taken from metadata supplied by the sample provider and were not determined by assay-based typing. The full study reports these points: How much clinical and demographic metadata was included differed by source and by participant, and the metadata was provided uncurated.

TCRbeta CDR3 regions were amplified from genomic DNA using the immunoSEQ Assay, a bias-controlled multiplex PCR. The study's own analysis went as follows. The number of nucleated cells in each sample was estimated by amplification of reference gene primers within the assay. To quantify the absolute abundance of each unique TCRbeta CDR3 rearrangement, sequence reads were collapsed and filtered. For each sample, productive Simpson clonality was calculated as the square root of Simpson's diversity index across productive rearrangements. Held by TCRdb, this immuneACCESS table contains in-frame sequences only and omits some clones. Under half of the omission traces to an unresolved V gene where checked; the cause of the rest is unknown. V and J calls and clone size are those listed in that table; D and trimming were worked out from the DNA. In this sample the table shows fewer than 250,000 clones, around 80% of which occur a single time. The ten largest clones represent 15% to 20% of the sample.

Collaborating institutions collected whole blood in K2EDTA tubes following their own protocols. For TCRbeta analysis, collaborators shipped samples in one of three forms: frozen whole blood, isolated PBMCs, or DNA extracted from either of those sample types. In regard to this clone: The specificity of this receptor is unknown. Within one base of it there is no much larger clone, and no base qualities were kept.

Sequences were obtained from peripheral blood. The sequence was obtained from a young man with active or convalescent COVID-19.

The CDR3 region has the sequence CASSSRGREQFF. In nucleotides, the sequence is TGTGCCAGCAGCTCCAGGGGGCGAGAGCAGTTCTTC. Recombination linked TRBV7-2 to TRBJ2-1; the central 8 bases match TRBD1. Ends trimmed: V by 4 bases, J by 10 bases; bases unmatched to a gene: 3. Measured from the cysteine to the phenylalanine, the CDR3 is 12 residues long. Only the CDR3 region is kept as DNA, spanning 36 bases read in frame from base 1. CDR1 and CDR2, looked up from the germline V gene, are SGHTA and FQGNSA.